This T cell receptor beta chain was found in a study of blood T cell repertoires in COVID-19. Study-wide context: Donors in the United States, Italy and Spain gave samples during acute or convalescent COVID-19.

As handled by the study authors: From reference gene primer amplification, estimates of nucleated cell counts were derived. TCRdb's table, derived via immunoSEQ multiplex PCR, lists solely in-frame clones and lacks some. V, J and clone size reflect that table, while D and trimming were determined from the DNA. The sample has about 670,000 clones, 70% to 90% seen once. The length of the CDR3 is 15 residues. With 3 bases clipped from V and 1 base from J, the junction kept 2 bases outside the gene matches. CDR1 is SGHTA and CDR2 is FQGNSA in the germline V gene. The receptor was isolated from a young woman with acute or convalescent COVID-19. Sample: peripheral blood. The chain employs TRBV7-2 and TRBJ1-1; TRBD1 matches 10 bases. The DNA for the CDR3 is TGTGCCAGCAGCTTTAGGACAGGGGGGAACACTGAAGCTTTCTTT. Amino acids: CASSFRTGGNTEAFF.